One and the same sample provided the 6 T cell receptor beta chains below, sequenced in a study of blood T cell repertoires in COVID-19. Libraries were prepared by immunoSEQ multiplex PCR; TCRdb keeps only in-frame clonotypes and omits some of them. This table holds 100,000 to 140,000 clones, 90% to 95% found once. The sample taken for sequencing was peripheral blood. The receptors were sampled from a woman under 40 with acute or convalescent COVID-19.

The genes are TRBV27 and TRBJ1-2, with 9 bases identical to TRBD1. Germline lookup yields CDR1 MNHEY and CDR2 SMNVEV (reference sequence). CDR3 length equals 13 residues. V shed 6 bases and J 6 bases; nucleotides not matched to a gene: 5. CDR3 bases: TGTGCCAGCAGACGACAGGGGGGCGATGGCTACACCTTC. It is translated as CASRRQGGDGYTF.

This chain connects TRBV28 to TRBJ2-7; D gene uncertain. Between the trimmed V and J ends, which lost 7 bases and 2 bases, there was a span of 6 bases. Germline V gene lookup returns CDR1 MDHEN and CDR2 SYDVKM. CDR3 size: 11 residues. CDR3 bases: TGTGCCAGCACGACAACCTACGAGCAGTACTTC. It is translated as CASTTTYEQYF.

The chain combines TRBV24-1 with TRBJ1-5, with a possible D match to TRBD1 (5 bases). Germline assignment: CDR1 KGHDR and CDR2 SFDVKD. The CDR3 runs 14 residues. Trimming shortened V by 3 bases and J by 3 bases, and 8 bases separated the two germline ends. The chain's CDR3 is CATSDGAPNQPQHF. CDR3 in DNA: TGTGCCACCAGTGATGGGGCCCCCAATCAGCCCCAGCATTTT.

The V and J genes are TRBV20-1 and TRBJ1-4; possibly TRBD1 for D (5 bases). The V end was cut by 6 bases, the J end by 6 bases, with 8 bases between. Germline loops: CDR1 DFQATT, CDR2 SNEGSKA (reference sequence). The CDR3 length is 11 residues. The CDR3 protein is CSAGGDEKLFF. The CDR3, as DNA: TGCAGTGCGGGGGGGGATGAAAAACTGTTTTTT.

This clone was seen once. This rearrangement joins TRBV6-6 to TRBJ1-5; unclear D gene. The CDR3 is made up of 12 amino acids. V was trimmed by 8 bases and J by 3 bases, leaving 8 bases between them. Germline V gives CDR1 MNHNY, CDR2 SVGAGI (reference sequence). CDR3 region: CASYGYNQPQHF. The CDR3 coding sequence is TGTGCCAGCTACGGGTACAATCAGCCCCAGCATTTT.

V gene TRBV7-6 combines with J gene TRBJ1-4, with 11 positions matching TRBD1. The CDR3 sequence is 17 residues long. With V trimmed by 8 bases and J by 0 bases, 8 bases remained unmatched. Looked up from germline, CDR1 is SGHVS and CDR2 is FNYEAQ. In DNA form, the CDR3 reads TGTGCCAGCGGGGGGGACAGGGGGACAGCAACTAATGAAAAACTGTTTTTT. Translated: CASGGDRGTATNEKLFF.